The following is a TCR beta chain sequence with its context. The sample is drawn from a study of blood T cell repertoires in COVID-19. Turning to the study itself: Samples came from the United States, Italy and Spain, spanning acute and convalescent COVID-19. In each case, the material was cDNA or gDNA derived from T cells, B-cell-depleted T cells, or PBMCs.

V lost 6 bases to trimming and J lost 2 bases, with 14 bases between them. Germline V CDR1 and CDR2: MNHEY, SVGAGI. The CDR3 is 15 residues long. As processed by the authors: Quantification of nucleated cells was approximated via reference gene primer amplification. The table came from immunoSEQ multiplex PCR; TCRdb's copy has only in-frame clones and leaves some out. The DNA was the basis for D and trimming; V, J and clone size are from that table. The sample lists about 160,000 clones; just over 90% were seen once. Followed over time, Seattle patients had been enrolled while infection was active. The sequence derives from a woman aged 60-75 years with COVID-19, enrolled during active disease. The chain links TRBV6-5 to TRBJ1-5, with D possibly TRBD1 on 5 matching bases. The sequenced sample was peripheral blood. As DNA, the CDR3 is TGTGCCAGCAGGCCCTACGTAGGGGGCAATCAGCCCCAGCATTTT. Protein: CASRPYVGGNQPQHF.